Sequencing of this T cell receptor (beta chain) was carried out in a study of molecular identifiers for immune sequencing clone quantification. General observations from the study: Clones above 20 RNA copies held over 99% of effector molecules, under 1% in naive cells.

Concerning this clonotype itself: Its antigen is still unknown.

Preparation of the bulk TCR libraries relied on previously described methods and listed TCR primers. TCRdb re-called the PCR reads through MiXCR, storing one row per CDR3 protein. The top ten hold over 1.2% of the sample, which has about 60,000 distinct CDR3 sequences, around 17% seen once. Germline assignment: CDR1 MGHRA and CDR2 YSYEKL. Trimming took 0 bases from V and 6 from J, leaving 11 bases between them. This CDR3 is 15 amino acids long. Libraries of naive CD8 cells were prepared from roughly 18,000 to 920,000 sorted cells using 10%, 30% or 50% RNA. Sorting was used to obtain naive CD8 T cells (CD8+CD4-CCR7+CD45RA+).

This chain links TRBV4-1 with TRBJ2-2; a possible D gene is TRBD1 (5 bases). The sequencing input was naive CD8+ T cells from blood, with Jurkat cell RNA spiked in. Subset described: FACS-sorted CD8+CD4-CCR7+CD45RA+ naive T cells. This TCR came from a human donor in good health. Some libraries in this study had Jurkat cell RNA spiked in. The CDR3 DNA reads TGCGCCAGCAGCCAAGAGGCCCCGACAGCCGGGGAGCTGTTTTTT. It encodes CASSQEAPTAGELFF.